This TCR beta chain was sequenced during a study of cytomegalovirus exposure and HLA in healthy donors. About the research overall: Membership in the Caucasian-associated ancestry cluster was found for 65% to 85% of approximately 430 genotyped donors.

A note on this clone: As yet, its antigen is unknown.

The PCR ran on 60 Vbeta and 13 Jbeta primers. TCRdb keeps only in-frame clones here, not all; method: immunoSEQ multiplex PCR. Among around 88,000 clones listed, around 84% were seen once. Study-level results: TRBV6-2, TRBV6-3 and some other V segments were excluded as indistinguishable. Most TCR sequences were seen very rarely across donors, but some public TCRs occurred in many.

Germline V gene data show CDR1 as SEHNR and CDR2 as FQNEAQ (reference sequence). Trimming cost V 5 bases and J 4 bases, with 15 bases left between them. There are 15 residues in the CDR3. The source of this sequence is a woman aged 40-49 years in good health and CMV-seropositive. The rearrangement uses TRBV7-9 and TRBJ2-1, with D possibly being TRBD2 (5 bases). The sample consisted of PBMCs. In DNA, the CDR3 is TGTGCCAGCAGCATCCACAGCGGAGCTTACAATGAGCAGTTCTTC. This gives the protein CASSIHSGAYNEQFF.